The present TCR beta chain was sequenced within a study of T cells in Graves' hyperthyroidism and ophthalmopathy. Study findings and constraints: The model identified upcoming ophthalmopathy a median about 7.1 months ahead of onset.

There were TCR beta CDR3 regions amplified from RNA transcripts. During a first-round RT-PCR of the TCR CDR3, the HTBI primer set was used. TCRdb re-called the multiplex PCR reads through MiXCR, storing one row per CDR3 protein. In the table there are roughly 500,000 distinct CDR3 sequences, approximately 44% of which are singletons. The diagnoses drew upon clinical symptoms, serum thyroxine and TRAb, thyroid ultrasound and orbital computed tomography. The CDR3 is 10 amino acids. Per the germline V gene, CDR1 is SNHLY and CDR2 is FYNNEI. Between the trimmed V and J ends, which lost 8 bases and 7 bases, there was a span of 8 bases. A word on this clonotype: Its target is unknown.

Sequencing was carried out using peripheral blood or thyroid tissue (not recorded which). This clonotype originated in an adult woman with Graves' disease, either hyperthyroidism or ophthalmopathy (not recorded which). The rearrangement links TRBV2 to TRBJ2-5; tentatively, D is TRBD2 (5 bases). The CDR3 reads CASLRGTQYF. In DNA form, the CDR3 reads TGTGCCAGCCTCCGGGGGACCCAGTACTTC.